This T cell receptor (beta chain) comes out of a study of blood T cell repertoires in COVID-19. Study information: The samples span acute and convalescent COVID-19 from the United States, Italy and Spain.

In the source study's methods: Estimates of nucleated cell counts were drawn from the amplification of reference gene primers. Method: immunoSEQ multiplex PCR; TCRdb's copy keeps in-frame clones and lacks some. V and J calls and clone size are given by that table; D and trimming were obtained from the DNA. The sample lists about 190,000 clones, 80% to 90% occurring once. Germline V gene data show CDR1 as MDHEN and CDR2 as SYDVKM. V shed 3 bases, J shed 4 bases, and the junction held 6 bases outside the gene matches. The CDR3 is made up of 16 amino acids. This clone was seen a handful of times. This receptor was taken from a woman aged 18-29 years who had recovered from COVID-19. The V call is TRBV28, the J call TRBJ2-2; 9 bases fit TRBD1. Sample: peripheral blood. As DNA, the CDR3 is TGTGCCAGCAGTTTCTCGACAGGGGGTAGCACCGGGGAGCTGTTTTTT. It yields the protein CASSFSTGGSTGELFF.